One and the same sample provided the 24 T cell receptor beta chains below, sequenced in a study of T cell repertoires in cytomegalovirus infection. TCRdb re-derived calls from the reads in MiXCR, one entry per CDR3 protein. The table includes about 480,000 distinct CDR3 sequences, more than 30% detected once. No antigen has been identified for these receptors. The sequenced sample was cultured PBMCs, obtained from culture after CMV antigen stimulation. The receptors here all came from a human donor in good health (CMV status not recorded). Some clones in this sample may be carry-over from other donors' samples.

This clonotype turned up a few times. The J gene is TRBJ2-1, the V gene TRBV24-1; D is possibly TRBD1 (5 bases). Germline lookup yields CDR1 KGHDR and CDR2 SFDVKD. This CDR3 contains 18 residues. Trimming cost V 6 bases and J 4 bases, with 24 bases left between them. CDR3 DNA sequence: TGTGCCACCAGTAGAACCCCACAATGGGGCCAGGGTTACAATGAGCAGTTCTTC. Protein sequence: CATSRTPQWGQGYNEQFF.

This clonotype was counted between two and nine times. J is TRBJ1-5 and V is TRBV5-6, with D possibly TRBD1 on 5 matching bases. Looked up from germline, CDR1 is SGHDT and CDR2 is YYEEEE. This CDR3 is built from 17 residues. Between the trimmed V and J ends, which lost 1 base and 2 bases, there was a span of 16 bases. The CDR3 DNA reads TGTGCCAGCAGCTTGTTCGTGGGGGGTGATGGCAATCAGCCCCAGCATTTT. It specifies CASSLFVGGDGNQPQHF.

J is TRBJ1-1 and V is TRBV5-4; tentative D call: TRBD1 (6 bases). V was shortened by 7 bases and J by 3 bases, with 16 bases between the two germline ends. The CDR3 is 14 residues long. Germline V gene data show CDR1 as SGHNT and CDR2 as YYREEE (reference sequence). Here the CDR3 DNA reads TGTGCCAGCCGTTCCGGGGGGGCCGACACTGAAGCTTTCTTT. Its translation is CASRSGGADTEAFF.

The table lists this clonotype with a few counts. The V gene is TRBV2, the J gene TRBJ2-7; TRBD1 is a possible D gene (6 bases). Germline V lookup: CDR1 SNHLY, CDR2 FYNNEI. CDR3 size: 17 residues. V was clipped by 7 bases and J by 2 bases, with 24 bases between them. CDR3 coding DNA: TGTGCCAGCACCAGGAGGTCGGGATACAGGGATCCCTACGAGCAGTACTTC. Amino acids: CASTRRSGYRDPYEQYF.

The chain combines TRBV4-3 with TRBJ2-1; 11 nucleotides match TRBD2. Germline trimming cut 4 bases from V and 4 bases from J; bases unmatched to any gene: 6. Germline CDR1 reads LGHNA; CDR2 reads YSLEER. The CDR3 sequence is 16 residues long. The CDR3 region has the DNA TGCGCCAGCAGCCCAATGACTAGCGGGACTTACAATGAGCAGTTCTTC. Translating it yields CASSPMTSGTYNEQFF.

The chain recombines TRBV12-3 or TRBV12-4 with TRBJ1-2, with D maybe TRBD1 (5 bases). Between the trimmed V and J ends, which lost 3 bases and 5 bases, there was a span of 19 bases. This CDR3 has 16 residues. CDR3 sequence (DNA): TGTGCCAGCAGTTTGAGTCTAAACAGGCCGACTTATGGCTACACCTTC. Its protein product is CASSLSLNRPTYGYTF.

This chain links TRBV28 with TRBJ1-5, with D tentatively TRBD1 (5 bases). CDR3 size: 18 residues. Germline CDR1 MDHEN, CDR2 SYDVKM. The V end lost 6 bases, the J end lost 9 bases, and 30 bases lay between the germline ends. In DNA, the CDR3 is TGTGCCAGCAGATACGCGTCTCGAGCCAGGGCTTCGGTGGGGCCCCAGCATTTT. It encodes CASRYASRARASVGPQHF. The complete variable domain, with remaining parts taken from reference TRBV28 and TRBJ1-5, reads DVKVTQSSRYLVKRTGEKVFLECVQDMDHENMFWYRQDPGLGLRLIYFSYDVKMKEKGDIPEGYSVSREKKERFSLILESASTNQTSMYLCASRYASRARASVGPQHFGDGTRLSIL.

This chain links TRBV2 with TRBJ2-7; 8 bases fit TRBD1. CDR1 and CDR2 from the germline V gene are SNHLY and FYNNEI. The CDR3 runs to 14 residues. The V and J ends lost 6 bases and 1 base, in that order; junction bases with no gene match: 5. CDR3 sequence (DNA): TGTGCCAGCAGGTTCGGGACAGGTTCCTACGAGCAGTACGTC. Protein: CASRFGTGSYEQYV.

The chain couples TRBV20-1 to TRBJ2-7, with D perhaps TRBD2 (6 bases). This CDR3 comprises 13 residues. The germline CDR1 and CDR2 sequences are DFQATT and SNEGSKA (reference sequence). V lost 1 base and J 3 bases, leaving 10 bases between the germline ends. CDR3 nucleotide sequence: TGCAGTGCTAGAGCGGGAGCTGGCTACGAGCAGTACTTC. Protein: CSARAGAGYEQYF.

V is TRBV7-8 and J is TRBJ1-1; D is possibly TRBD1 (6 bases). The CDR3 covers 15 residues. Trimming pared 0 bases from V and 1 base from J, leaving 9 bases between. Germline CDR1 is SGHVS and CDR2 is FQNEAQ. The CDR3 region has the DNA TGTGCCAGCAGCTTAGCCTTACAGGGGAACACTGAAGCTTTCTTT. Its protein product is CASSLALQGNTEAFF.

This clonotype was seen ten or more times. CDR3: CASSVTLANYGYTF. For the CDR3, the DNA is TGTGCCAGCAGCGTGACACTGGCTAACTATGGCTACACCTTC. The chain uses TRBV7-2 and TRBJ1-2; D not resolved. V was trimmed by 5 bases and J by 0 bases, leaving 10 bases between them. In germline, CDR1 is SGHTA, CDR2 FQGNSA. CDR3 length: 14 amino acids.

The CDR3 nucleotides are TGTGCCAGCAGCTCACTCCCCGGGAAGAACTACGAGCAGTACTTC. It specifies CASSSLPGKNYEQYF. The chain has TRBV7-3 and TRBJ2-7; D may be TRBD2 (5 bases). Looked up from germline, CDR1 is SGHTA and CDR2 is FQGTGA. The CDR3 is made up of 15 amino acids. Trimming took off 4 bases at V and 3 bases at J, with 16 bases between the two ends.

The chain recombines TRBV7-2 with TRBJ2-1, with D possibly matching TRBD1 (5 bases). From germline, CDR1 is SGHTA and CDR2 FQGNSA. Trimming took off 5 bases at V and 6 bases at J, with 17 bases between the two ends. The CDR3 is made up of 15 amino acids. The CDR3 DNA is TGTGCCAGCAGCGGTCAGGGTTCGGCCCGCAATGAGCAGTTCTTC. Translated, it gives CASSGQGSARNEQFF. The whole variable domain, filled in from reference TRBV7-2 and TRBJ2-1, reads GAGVSQSPSNKVTEKGKDVELRCDPISGHTALYWYRQSLGQGLEFLIYFQGNSAPDKSGLPSDRFSAERTGGSVSTLTIQRTQQEDSAVYLCASSGQGSARNEQFFGPGTRLTVL.

This chain uses TRBV5-6 with TRBJ2-3; the match to TRBD2 covers 7 bases. The V gene end was trimmed by 2 bases and the J gene end by 4 bases; junction bases not matched to a gene: 10. There are 16 residues in the CDR3. Germline V CDR1 and CDR2: SGHDT, YYEEEE. CDR3 sequence reads: CASSFVGGGWPDTQYF. The CDR3 DNA sequence: TGTGCCAGCAGCTTCGTTGGGGGAGGGTGGCCAGATACGCAGTATTTT.

This clonotype showed up many times. The rearrangement links TRBV5-1 to TRBJ2-7; tentative D call: TRBD2 (6 bases). V was cut by 0 bases and J by 5 bases, with 12 bases left in between. The CDR3 is made up of 14 amino acids. Germline CDR1 SGHRS, CDR2 YFSETQ. CDR3 protein: CASSLVGEVHEQYF. In nucleotides, the CDR3 is TGCGCCAGCAGCTTGGTTGGGGAGGTGCACGAGCAGTACTTC. Drawing the rest from reference TRBV5-1 and TRBJ2-7, the complete variable domain is KAGVTQTPRYLIKTRGQQVTLSCSPISGHRSVSWYQQTPGQGLQFLFEYFSETQRNKGNFPGRFSGRQFSNSRSEMNVSTLELGDSALYLCASSLVGEVHEQYFGPGTRLTVT.

This clonotype was seen once. V is TRBV27 and J is TRBJ2-6; D remains unclear. Trimming took 1 base from V and 0 from J, leaving 7 bases between them. CDR3 length: 16 amino acids. In germline, CDR1 is MNHEY, CDR2 SMNVEV (reference sequence). CDR3 in amino acids: CASSLFSISGANVLTF. DNA of the CDR3: TGTGCCAGCAGTTTATTCTCGATCTCTGGGGCCAACGTCCTGACTTTC.

This clonotype was detected many times. The chain couples TRBV7-2 to TRBJ1-2; the D gene is possibly TRBD1 (5 bases). Trimming left V 1 base short and J 4 bases short, with 10 bases between. CDR1 is SGHTA and CDR2 is FQGNSA in the germline V gene. The CDR3 length is 14 residues. The CDR3 sequence: CASSLGGFSYGYTF. The CDR3 DNA is TGTGCCAGCAGCTTAGGGGGGTTCAGCTATGGCTACACCTTC.

The chain carries TRBV7-9 and TRBJ1-2; D ambiguous. Trimming shortened V by 5 bases and J by 0 bases, and 13 bases separated the two germline ends. The CDR3 totals 15 residues. The germline CDR1 and CDR2 sequences are SEHNR and FQNEAQ (reference sequence). CDR3 coding DNA: TGTGCCAGCAGCCCTAATTGGGGAACTAACTATGGCTACACCTTC. Amino acid sequence: CASSPNWGTNYGYTF.

This clonotype has ten or more counts. V gene TRBV12-3 or TRBV12-4 combines with J gene TRBJ1-3; possible D gene TRBD1, 5 bases. Trimming cost V 5 bases and J 0 bases, with 8 bases left between them. This CDR3 is 14 amino acids long. The CDR3 DNA is TGTGCCAGCAGTGACAGAGACTCTGGAAACACCATATATTTT. Its translation is CASSDRDSGNTIYF.

This clonotype has just a few counts. J is TRBJ2-1 and V is TRBV4-1; D gene unclear. The V end was cut by 0 bases, the J end by 10 bases, with 7 bases between. Germline values: CDR1 MGHRA, CDR2 YSYEKL. The CDR3 runs to 12 residues. CDR3 in DNA: TGCGCCAGCAGCCAAGATTTGCGGGAGCAGTTCTTC. Protein product: CASSQDLREQFF.

The V call is TRBV7-2, the J call TRBJ1-1; D is uncertain. Trimming removed 3 bases at V and 8 bases at J, with 7 bases between. The CDR3 spans 11 residues. Germline CDR1 and CDR2: SGHTA and FQGNSA. The chain's CDR3 is CASSFPQEAFF. As DNA, the CDR3 is TGTGCCAGCAGCTTCCCTCAAGAAGCTTTCTTT.

Only a few counts were recorded for this clonotype. The chain recombines TRBV7-2 with TRBJ2-1; 12 positions match TRBD1. CDR3 size: 16 residues. CDR1 and CDR2 from the germline V gene are SGHTA and FQGNSA. V gave up 2 bases and J gave up 6 bases; unmatched junction bases: 5. CDR3 loop: CASSLSGTGGLNEQFF. CDR3 in DNA: TGTGCCAGCAGCTTATCCGGGACAGGGGGCCTCAATGAGCAGTTCTTC.

The V and J genes are TRBV7-2 and TRBJ2-3; TRBD2 matches at 14 bases. The length of the CDR3 is 15 residues. The trim removed 5 bases at V and 4 bases at J, leaving 2 bases unmatched. Germline V lookup: CDR1 SGHTA, CDR2 FQGNSA. CDR3 coding DNA: TGTGCCAGCAGCAAGACTAGCGGGAGGGCAGATACGCAGTATTTT. This translates into CASSKTSGRADTQYF.

The chain employs TRBV6-5 and TRBJ1-1; D might be TRBD1 (6 bases). Deletions cut 5 bases from V and 1 base from J, with 14 bases between. This CDR3 contains 15 residues. Germline CDR1 MNHEY, CDR2 SVGAGI. Here the CDR3 reads CASSHGGPPNTEAFF. The DNA of the CDR3 is TGTGCCAGCAGTCACGGGGGCCCGCCGAACACTGAAGCTTTCTTT.